The clone carrying this T cell receptor (beta chain) was detected ten times or more. This sample stems from a study of identical twins. TCRdb fed the 5' RACE reads into MiXCR, producing one record per CDR3 protein. Of over 600,000 distinct CDR3 sequences in the sample, around 20% were seen once. J gave up 3 bases and V 1 base, and 5 bases lay outside the gene matches. The CDR3 covers 15 residues. The germline gives CDR1 SGHVS, CDR2 FQNEAQ. The same data also contributed to another study, on T cells expressing NK-cell markers. That study reports: It was sorted CD3+CD56+NKG2C+, CD3+CD56+NKG2C- and CD3+CD56-NKG2C+ T cells that supplied the TCR beta repertoires.

Sequenced: PBMCs. This receptor was taken from a young woman in good health. The gene calls are TRBV7-8 and TRBJ1-1; 7 bases agree with TRBD1. The CDR3 reads CASSLVAGGYTEAFF. The CDR3 nucleotides are TGTGCCAGCAGCTTAGTTGCAGGGGGGTACACTGAAGCTTTCTTT.